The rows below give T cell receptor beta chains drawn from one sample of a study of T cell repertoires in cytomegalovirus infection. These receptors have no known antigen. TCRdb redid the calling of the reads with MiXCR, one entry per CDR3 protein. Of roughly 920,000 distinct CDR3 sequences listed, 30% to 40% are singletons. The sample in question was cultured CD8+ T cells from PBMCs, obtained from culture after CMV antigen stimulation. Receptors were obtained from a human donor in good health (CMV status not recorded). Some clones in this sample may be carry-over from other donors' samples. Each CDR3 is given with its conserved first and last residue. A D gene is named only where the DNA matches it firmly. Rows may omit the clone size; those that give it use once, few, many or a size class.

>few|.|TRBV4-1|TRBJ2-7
CASSPGPLAYEQYF
TGCGCCAGCAGCCCCGGACCCCTGGCCTACGAGCAGTACTTC
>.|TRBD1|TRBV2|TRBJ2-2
CASSWRTGGSGELFF
TGTGCCAGCAGTTGGAGGACAGGGGGGTCCGGGGAGCTGTTTTTT
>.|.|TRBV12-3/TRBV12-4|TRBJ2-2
CANSLIPGTGELFF
TGTGCCAACAGTTTGATTCCGGGCACCGGGGAGCTGTTTTTT
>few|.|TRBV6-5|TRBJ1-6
CASSYGSAGSPLHF
TGTGCCAGCAGTTACGGGTCTGCTGGTTCACCCCTCCACTTT
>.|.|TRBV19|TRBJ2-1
CASSISGLSYNEQFF
TGTGCCAGTAGTATTTCAGGGCTCTCCTACAATGAGCAGTTCTTC
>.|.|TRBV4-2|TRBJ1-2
CASSLPGGNYGYTF
TGTGCCAGCAGCCTCCCCGGGGGGAACTATGGCTACACCTTC
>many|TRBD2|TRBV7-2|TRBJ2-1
CASSSRTSGGSSYNEQFF
TGTGCCAGCAGCTCGAGGACTAGCGGGGGAAGCTCCTACAATGAGCAGTTCTTC
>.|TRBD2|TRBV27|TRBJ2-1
CASSSVQSGTGNLNEQFF
TGTGCCAGCAGCTCAGTTCAAAGCGGGACGGGAAACCTCAATGAGCAGTTCTTC
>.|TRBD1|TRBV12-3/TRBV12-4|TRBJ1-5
CASSPRGQGNNQPQHF
TGTGCCAGCAGCCCCCGGGGACAGGGCAACAATCAGCCCCAGCATTTT
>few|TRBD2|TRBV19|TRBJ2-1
CASTWDSGGSNEQFF
TGTGCCAGTACTTGGGACAGCGGGGGGTCAAATGAGCAGTTCTTC
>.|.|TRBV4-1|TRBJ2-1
CASSQTRSVYNEQFF
TGCGCCAGCAGCCAGACTAGGAGCGTCTACAATGAGCAGTTCTTC
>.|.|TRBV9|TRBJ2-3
CASSVEYRDTQYF
TGTGCCAGCAGCGTAGAGTATCGGGATACGCAGTATTTT
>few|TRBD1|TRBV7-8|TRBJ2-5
CASSVPPGTGGGETQYF
TGTGCCAGCAGCGTCCCACCCGGGACAGGGGGCGGAGAGACCCAGTACTTC
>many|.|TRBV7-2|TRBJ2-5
CASSPGGLETQYF
TGTGCCAGCAGCCCCGGGGGGCTGGAGACCCAGTACTTC
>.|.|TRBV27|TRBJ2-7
CASSLTSTYEQYF
TGTGCCAGCAGTTTGACATCAACCTACGAGCAGTACTTC
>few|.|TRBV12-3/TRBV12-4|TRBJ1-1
CASLGLDDGTEAFF
TGTGCCAGCCTCGGTTTGGATGATGGCACTGAAGCTTTCTTT
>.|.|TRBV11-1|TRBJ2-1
CASSLEANRYNEQFF
TGTGCCAGCAGCTTAGAGGCGAACAGGTACAATGAGCAGTTCTTC
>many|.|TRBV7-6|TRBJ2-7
CASSNRDSQGEQYF
TGTGCCAGCAGCAACCGGGACTCCCAGGGGGAGCAGTACTTC
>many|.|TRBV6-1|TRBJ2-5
CASSEGATGGGETQYF
TGTGCCAGCAGTGAAGGCGCGACGGGGGGCGGGGAGACCCAGTACTTC
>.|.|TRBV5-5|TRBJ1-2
CASSPNAGAFVPGGYTF
TGTGCCAGCAGCCCGAACGCAGGGGCTTTTGTTCCCGGTGGCTACACCTTC
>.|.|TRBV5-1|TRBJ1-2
CASQAPDVAYGYTF
TGCGCCAGCCAAGCCCCCGACGTTGCTTATGGCTACACCTTC
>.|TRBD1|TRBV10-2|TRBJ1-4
CASSDPAPGQGDEKLFF
TGCGCCAGCAGTGATCCCGCGCCGGGACAGGGAGACGAAAAACTGTTTTTT
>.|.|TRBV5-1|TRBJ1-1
CASSLHVTGMNTEAFF
TGCGCCAGCAGCTTGCACGTTACCGGAATGAACACTGAAGCTTTCTTT
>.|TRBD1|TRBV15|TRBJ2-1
CATSEISRGHEQFF
TGTGCCACCAGCGAAATCTCCAGGGGGCATGAGCAGTTCTTC
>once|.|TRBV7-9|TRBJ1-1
CASSWTVKNTEAFF
TGTGCCAGCAGCTGGACAGTAAAGAACACTGAAGCTTTCTTT
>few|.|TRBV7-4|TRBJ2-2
CASSLSRRRTGELFF
TGTGCCAGCAGCTTATCTCGACGGCGCACCGGGGAGCTGTTTTTT
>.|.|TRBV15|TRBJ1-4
CATSRDPGGNAENEKLFF
TGTGCCACCAGCAGAGATCCTGGGGGGAATGCAGAGAATGAAAAACTGTTTTTT
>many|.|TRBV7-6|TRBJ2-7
CASSLNRLYEQYF
TGTGCCAGCAGCTTAAATCGCCTGTACGAGCAGTACTTC
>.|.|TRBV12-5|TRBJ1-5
CASGPRGGSNQPQHF
TGTGCTAGTGGTCCTAGGGGGGGGAGCAATCAGCCCCAGCATTTT
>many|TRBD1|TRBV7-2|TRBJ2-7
CASSQAGQGYEQYF
TGTGCCAGCAGCCAGGCGGGACAGGGTTACGAGCAGTACTTC
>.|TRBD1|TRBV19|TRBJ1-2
CASSNRDRSYGYTF
TGTGCCAGTAGTAACCGGGACAGGTCCTATGGCTACACCTTC
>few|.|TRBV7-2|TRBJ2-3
CASSLLGATDTQYF
TGTGCCAGCAGCTTACTCGGGGCTACAGATACGCAGTATTTT
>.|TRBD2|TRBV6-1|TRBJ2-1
CASNLIAGGPNNEQFF
TGTGCCAGCAACTTAATAGCGGGGGGACCCAACAATGAGCAGTTCTTC
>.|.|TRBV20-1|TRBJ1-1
CGRLRNTEAFF
TGCGGACGTCTACGGAACACTGAAGCTTTCTTT
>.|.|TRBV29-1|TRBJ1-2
CSVNQPGGYTF
TGCAGCGTCAACCAACCCGGAGGCTACACCTTC
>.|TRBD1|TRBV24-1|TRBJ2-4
CATSDSTEGQFQNIQYF
TGTGCCACCAGTGATTCAACTGAGGGACAGTTTCAAAACATTCAGTACTTC
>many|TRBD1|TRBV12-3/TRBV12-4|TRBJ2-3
CASSWGTGYRTQYF
TGTGCCAGCAGTTGGGGGACAGGGTATCGTACGCAGTATTTT
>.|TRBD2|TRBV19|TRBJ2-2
CASSERGGLTGELFF
TGTGCCAGTAGTGAGCGGGGGGGCCTGACCGGGGAGCTGTTTTTT
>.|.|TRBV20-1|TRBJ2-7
CSARDPSLGAYEQYF
TGCAGTGCTAGAGATCCTTCCCTGGGGGCTTACGAGCAGTACTTC
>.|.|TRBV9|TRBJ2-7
CASSVGDTSYEQYF
TGTGCCAGCAGCGTAGGGGACACCTCCTACGAGCAGTACTTC
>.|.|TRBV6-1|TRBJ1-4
CASSEFGVPNEKLFF
TGTGCCAGCAGTGAATTCGGGGTTCCTAATGAAAAACTGTTTTTT